A selection of T cell receptor beta chains follows, all from one sample in a study of PD-1 blockade in classical Hodgkin lymphoma. Here immunoSEQ multiplex PCR was the method, and the copy in TCRdb shows in-frame clones only, minus some. The top ten clones hold around 8.9% of a sample with about 93,000 clones, 78% of them seen once. Sequencing used peripheral blood mononuclear cells (PBMCs), obtained before the fourth cycle of nivolumab. All receptors come from a human donor with classical Hodgkin lymphoma. CDR3s include the opening cysteine and the closing phenylalanine or tryptophan. D genes are given only for firm matches. Size is omitted from some rows. Given values are once, few, many or a class for expanded clones.

v_gene	abundance	j_gene	d_gene	CDR3nt	CDR3aa
TRBV7-9	few	TRBJ1-3	NA	TGTGCCAGCAGCGCGGGCCTAGCGGGAAACACCATATATTTT	CASSAGLAGNTIYF
TRBV4-2	once	TRBJ1-3	NA	TGTGCCAGCAGCTTGAATAGGAGCCCTGGAAACACCATATATTTT	CASSLNRSPGNTIYF
TRBV7-9	NA	TRBJ2-5	TRBD2	TGTGCCAGCAGCCCGACTAGCGGGAGGGACCAAGAGACCCAGTACTTC	CASSPTSGRDQETQYF
TRBV5-1	medium-sized	TRBJ2-2	NA	TGCGCCAGCAGCTTGAGCGGCACCGGGGAGCTGTTTTTT	CASSLSGTGELFF
TRBV6-5	NA	TRBJ2-7	TRBD2	TGTGCCAGCACCTCTTTAGCGGGAGGGTCCTACGAGCAGTACTTC	CASTSLAGGSYEQYF
TRBV4-1	NA	TRBJ1-1	NA	TGCGCCAGCAGCCAAGATCTGGCCCGCCAGTACACTGAAGCTTTCTTT	CASSQDLARQYTEAFF
TRBV7-3	NA	TRBJ2-7	TRBD1	TGTGCCAGCAGCTTAGGATCGACAGGGGACGAGCAGTACTTC	CASSLGSTGDEQYF
TRBV4-2	NA	TRBJ2-1	NA	TGTGCCAGCAGCCAAGATCTTTTAGGGCTCTTCTCCTACAATGAGCAGTTCTTC	CASSQDLLGLFSYNEQFF
TRBV28	NA	TRBJ1-4	TRBD1	TGTGCCAGCAGTTCAGGGACAGGGAGTGAAAAACTGTTTTTT	CASSSGTGSEKLFF
TRBV6-6	few	TRBJ2-7	NA	TGTGCCAGCAGTTCGGCTCTAAGCTCCTACGAGCAGTACTTC	CASSSALSSYEQYF
TRBV7-2	few	TRBJ1-2	NA	TGTGCCAGCAGCTTAAGGAGGGTGGACTATGGCTACACCTTC	CASSLRRVDYGYTF
TRBV19	NA	TRBJ2-5	NA	TGTGCCAGTAGTTCGGGAACGACAGGTCGGCAAGAGACCCAGTACTTC	CASSSGTTGRQETQYF
TRBV29-1	NA	TRBJ2-4	NA	TGCAGCGTTGTGGGCGCGGGGACAGCCCTAGCCAAAAACATTCAGTACTTC	CSVVGAGTALAKNIQYF
TRBV6-6	NA	TRBJ2-6	TRBD1	TGTGCCAGCAGCCGAAGCCACAGGGGGGGGGCCAACGTCCTGACTTTC	CASSRSHRGGANVLTF
TRBV27	NA	TRBJ2-3	TRBD1	TGTGCCAGCACCTCAACAGGGGGCTGGACAGATACGCAGTATTTT	CASTSTGGWTDTQYF
TRBV6-6	NA	TRBJ2-1	NA	TGTGCCAGCAGTCCTAGTCGCCCCGGGGGGCTGAATGAGCAGTTCTTC	CASSPSRPGGLNEQFF
TRBV4-3	NA	TRBJ2-4	NA	TGCGCCAGCAGCCAAGATCAAAGGGTTGGGGGCATTCAGTACTTC	CASSQDQRVGGIQYF
TRBV5-1	NA	TRBJ2-3	NA	TGCGCCAGCAGCTACTCAGGGCCCAACACAGATACGCAGTATTTT	CASSYSGPNTDTQYF
TRBV4-3	NA	TRBJ2-7	TRBD2	TGCGCCAGCAGCCAAGGGGCTAGCGGAAATTACGAGCAGTACTTC	CASSQGASGNYEQYF
TRBV29-1	few	TRBJ1-2	TRBD1	TGCAGCGTAGAAAATCCCGGACAGGGGAGCTATGGCTACACCTTC	CSVENPGQGSYGYTF
TRBV6-1	NA	TRBJ2-7	TRBD1	TGTGCCAGCAAACCGACAGGGTACGAGCAGTACTTC	CASKPTGYEQYF
TRBV6-4	NA	TRBJ2-1	NA	TGTGCCAGCAGTGAGGTCGGGGGGCATGAGCAGTTCTTC	CASSEVGGHEQFF